This TCR beta chain was profiled in a study of T cell responses to AZD1222 COVID-19 vaccine. The study's findings and limits: Vaccination with two AZD1222 doses was followed by a rise in Spike-specific TCR breadth and depth. Donors were largely white British and mainly female; clonal diversity was possibly underestimated.

The CDR3 spans 13 residues. The germline V gene encodes CDR1 MNHEY and CDR2 SVGAGI. V shed 10 bases, J shed 8 bases, and the junction held 7 bases outside the gene matches. Worth noting for this clone: Its specificity is unknown.

Sequencing was performed with immunoSEQ multiplex PCR; in TCRdb, only in-frame clones are kept and a portion is missing. The table shows approximately 190,000 clones, with around 93% occurring only once. The receptor comes from an adult who received the AZD1222 COVID-19 vaccine. The chain links TRBV6-5 to TRBJ1-4; TRBD1 matches 10 bases. This specimen consisted of peripheral blood, obtained 28 days after the second AZD1222 dose. Here the CDR3 reads CATSGQGNEKLFF. Here the CDR3 DNA reads TGTGCCACCTCGGGACAGGGGAACGAAAAACTGTTTTTT.